This T cell receptor beta chain was recovered during a study of human T cells and chemical hapten exposure (dated by TCRdb to about 2021). About the investigation overall: For sensitization, 2% DPC in acetone was applied to a roughly 2 cm by roughly 2 cm area of upper inner arm skin. Patch tests used Finn chambers with 0.01% DPC on the upper back, scored after 6 days by International Contact Dermatitis Research Group standards. Alopecia areata with under or over 50% scalp involvement, alopecia totalis and alopecia universalis were represented in the patient cohort, which was mostly female. Libraries were combined into a pool for sequencing, and differences in TCR yield between samples came mainly from small differences in library volumes within the pool. Patients additionally received weekly therapeutic DPC doses to the scalp throughout the roughly 25-week study period. Blood was sampled from patients pre-sensitization (week 0) and at 2, 6 and about 24 weeks after DPC sensitization. In alopecia patients, the study followed how the peripheral blood TCR repertoire changed in vivo over primary and secondary sensitization to diphenylcyclopropenone (DPC), a hapten. Blood for TCR sequencing was provided by twenty-nine alopecia patients at one to four time points (pre-sensitization, 2, 6 and 24 weeks). The paper's findings and limits, for the study overall: Because all patients had alopecia, a presumed autoimmune disease, the immune response of the patients might differ from that of healthy individuals. Expanded TCRs formed significantly more large CDR3 similarity clusters than pre-sensitization or healthy control sets, consistent with antigen-driven responses. Patch test score was positively correlated with the number of PT1 expanded TCRs, with significance at thresholds 8, 16 and 32 but not at 4. The number of TCRs above 1 in 1000 frequency did not change with DPC sensitization; there was no evidence of global repertoire structure alterations. After repeated subsampling, the strength of the expansion versus patch-test correlation and the threshold at which it became significant changed.

Between the V and J ends, shortened by 5 bases and 10 bases respectively, the junction contains 20 bases. Taken from cysteine to phenylalanine, the CDR3 has 14 residues. Of the read, only the CDR3 DNA is kept; its 42 bases are in frame from base 1. Taken from the germline V gene, the CDR1 and CDR2 loops are ENHRY and SYGVKD. In regard to this clonotype: No cognate antigen has been identified for it. Base-call qualities are not available, and no considerably larger clone is one nucleotide away.

The library was built by means of RACE. The instrument was a NextSeq 500. During library preparation, unique molecular identifiers were attached to individual cDNA molecules so that TCRs could be counted in a quantitative, reproducible way. Both TCR alpha and TCR beta chains were sequenced from each blood RNA sample. As for the original processing: Samples had a median of roughly 91,000 TCRs, with a range from about 23,224 to 750,000. V, J and CDR3 annotation of the TCR reads was carried out using the Decombinator software suite. For PS versus PT1 abundance plots, all samples were subsampled to the same number of TCRs (28,000). Expanded TCRs were defined as absent before sensitization and observed at least eight times at the 2-week time point. The public reads were reprocessed in TCRdb via fastp at Q25 and MiXCR, keeping in-frame beta chains. Here each entry gathers all rows of one CDR3 protein and keeps the most common genes and DNA. These V and J calls derive from TCRdb rather than the authors' analysis. The sample table contains about 270,000 distinct CDR3 sequences; only one count was recorded for roughly 7.4% of them. The ten largest clones add up to 1.2% of the sample.

What the time point label conveys for this sample: pre-sensitization, week 0. The sample's treatment or condition, from its label and the paper: therapeutic diphenylcyclopropenone sensitization with weekly scalp DPC. Blood at each patch-test visit was drawn before the patch test was applied. Patients were eligible if aged 18 to 70, diagnosed with alopecia and judged suitable for DPC therapy, and pregnant patients were excluded. Total RNA was isolated from unfractionated whole blood collected in Tempus Blood RNA tubes. This receptor chain uses TRBV10-3 and TRBJ1-1, with the D gene too uncertain to name. This specimen consisted of whole blood, obtained in connection with sensitization to the hapten diphenylcyclopropenone (DPC). The origin of this receptor is a man between 18 and 35 years old with alopecia areata. Some clones in this sample may be carry-over from other donors' samples. The bases read TGTGCCATCAGTCGGAGCGGGTACCTTGATATAGCTTTCTTT. It specifies CAISRSGYLDIAFF.